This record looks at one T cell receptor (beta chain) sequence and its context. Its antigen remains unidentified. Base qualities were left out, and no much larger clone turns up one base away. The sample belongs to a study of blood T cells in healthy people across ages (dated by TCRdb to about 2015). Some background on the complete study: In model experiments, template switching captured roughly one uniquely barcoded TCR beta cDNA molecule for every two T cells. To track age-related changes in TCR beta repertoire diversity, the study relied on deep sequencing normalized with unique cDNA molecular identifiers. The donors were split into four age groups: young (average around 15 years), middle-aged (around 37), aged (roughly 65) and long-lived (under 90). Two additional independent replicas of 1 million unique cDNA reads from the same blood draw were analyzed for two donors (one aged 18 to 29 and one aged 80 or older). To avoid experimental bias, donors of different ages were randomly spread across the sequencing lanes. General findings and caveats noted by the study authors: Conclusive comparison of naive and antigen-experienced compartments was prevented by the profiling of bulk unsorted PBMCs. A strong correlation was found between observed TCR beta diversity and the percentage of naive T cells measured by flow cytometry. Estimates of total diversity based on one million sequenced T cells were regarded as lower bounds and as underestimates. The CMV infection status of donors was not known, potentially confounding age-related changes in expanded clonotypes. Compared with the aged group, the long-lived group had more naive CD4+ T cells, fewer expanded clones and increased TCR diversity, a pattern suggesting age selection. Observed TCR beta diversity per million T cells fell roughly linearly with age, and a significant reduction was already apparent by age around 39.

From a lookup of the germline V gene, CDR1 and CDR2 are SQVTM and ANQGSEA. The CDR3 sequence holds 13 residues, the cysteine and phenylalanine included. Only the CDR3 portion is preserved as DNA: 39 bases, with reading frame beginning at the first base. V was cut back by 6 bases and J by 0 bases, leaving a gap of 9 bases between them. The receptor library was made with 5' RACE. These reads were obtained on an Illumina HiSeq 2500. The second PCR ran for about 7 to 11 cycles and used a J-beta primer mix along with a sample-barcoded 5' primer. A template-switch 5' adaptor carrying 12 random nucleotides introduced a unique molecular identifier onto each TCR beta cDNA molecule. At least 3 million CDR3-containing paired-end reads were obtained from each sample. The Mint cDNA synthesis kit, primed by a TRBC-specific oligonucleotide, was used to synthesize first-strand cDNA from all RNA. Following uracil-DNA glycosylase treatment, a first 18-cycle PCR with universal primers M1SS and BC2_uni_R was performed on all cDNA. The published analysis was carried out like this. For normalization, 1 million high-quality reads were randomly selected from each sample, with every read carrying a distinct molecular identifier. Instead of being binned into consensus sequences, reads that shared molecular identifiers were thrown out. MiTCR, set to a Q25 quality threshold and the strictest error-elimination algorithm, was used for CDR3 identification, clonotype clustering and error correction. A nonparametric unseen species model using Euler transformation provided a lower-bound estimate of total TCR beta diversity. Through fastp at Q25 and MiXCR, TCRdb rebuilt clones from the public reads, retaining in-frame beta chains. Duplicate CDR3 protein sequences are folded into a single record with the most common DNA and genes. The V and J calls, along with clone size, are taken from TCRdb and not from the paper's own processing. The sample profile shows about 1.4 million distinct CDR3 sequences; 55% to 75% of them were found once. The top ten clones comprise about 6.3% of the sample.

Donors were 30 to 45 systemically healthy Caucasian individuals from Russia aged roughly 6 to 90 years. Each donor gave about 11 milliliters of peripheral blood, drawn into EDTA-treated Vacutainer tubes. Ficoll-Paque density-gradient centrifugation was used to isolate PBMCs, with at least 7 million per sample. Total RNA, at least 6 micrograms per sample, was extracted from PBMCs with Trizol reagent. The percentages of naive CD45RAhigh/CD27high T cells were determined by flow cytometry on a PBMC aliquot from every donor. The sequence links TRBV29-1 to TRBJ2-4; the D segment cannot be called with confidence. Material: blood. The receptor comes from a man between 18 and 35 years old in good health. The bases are TGCAGCGTCTCTCAGTTAGCCAAAAACATTCAGTACTTC. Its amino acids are CSVSQLAKNIQYF.